This passage covers 3 T cell receptor beta chains from one sample sequenced in a study of cytomegalovirus exposure and HLA in healthy donors. The primer mix had 60 Vbeta and 13 Jbeta primers. Assay: immunoSEQ multiplex PCR; the TCRdb copy retains only in-frame clones and omits some. The sample consists of 150,000 to 180,000 clones, under 80% of them appearing once. The material sequenced was PBMCs. The receptors derive from a man aged 25 to 45 in good health and CMV-seronegative.

The V call is TRBV29-1, the J call TRBJ2-1; possible D gene TRBD1, 5 bases. The CDR3 runs 14 residues. V lost 0 bases, J lost 8 bases, and 14 bases lay in between. The V gene's germline CDR1 is SQVTM and CDR2 ANQGSEA. The CDR3 loop reads CSVEDKVGRDEQFF. DNA for the CDR3: TGCAGCGTTGAAGATAAGGTTGGCAGGGATGAGCAGTTCTTC.

The chain uses TRBV28 and TRBJ1-5; TRBD1 matches 9 bases. The CDR3 has 15 amino acids. Germline loops: CDR1 MDHEN, CDR2 SYDVKM. The trim removed 5 bases at V and 8 bases at J, leaving 10 bases unmatched. CDR3 in DNA: TGTGCCAGCAGTATGGGACAGGGTGAGGTTAAGCCCCAGCATTTT. This codes for CASSMGQGEVKPQHF.

The chain couples TRBV7-3 to TRBJ1-1; D unresolved. CDR3 length: 13 residues. Germline V gives CDR1 SGHTA, CDR2 FQGTGA. V was shortened by 5 bases and J by 5 bases, with 12 bases between the two germline ends. CDR3 DNA: TGTGCCAGCAGCGAGGGAGTAAGGACTGAAGCTTTCTTT. Translation gives CASSEGVRTEAFF.